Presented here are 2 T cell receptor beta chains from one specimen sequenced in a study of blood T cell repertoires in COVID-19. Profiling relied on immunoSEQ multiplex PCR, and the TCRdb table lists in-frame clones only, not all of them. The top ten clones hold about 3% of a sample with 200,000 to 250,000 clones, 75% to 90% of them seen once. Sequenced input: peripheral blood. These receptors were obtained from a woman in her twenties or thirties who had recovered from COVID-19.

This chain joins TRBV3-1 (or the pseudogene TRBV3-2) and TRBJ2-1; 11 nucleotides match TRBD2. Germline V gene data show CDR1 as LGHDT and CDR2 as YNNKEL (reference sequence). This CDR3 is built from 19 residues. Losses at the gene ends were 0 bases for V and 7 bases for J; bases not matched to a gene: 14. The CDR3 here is CASSQDKLVAGGPRNEQFF. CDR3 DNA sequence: TGTGCCAGCAGCCAAGACAAGCTTGTAGCGGGGGGGCCGAGGAATGAGCAGTTCTTC.

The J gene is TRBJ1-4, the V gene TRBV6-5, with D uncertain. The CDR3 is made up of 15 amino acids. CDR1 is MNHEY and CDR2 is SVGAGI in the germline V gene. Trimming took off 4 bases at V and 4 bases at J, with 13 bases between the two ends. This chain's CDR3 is CASSFSGLFNEKLFF. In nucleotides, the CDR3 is TGTGCCAGCAGTTTCAGCGGCCTCTTTAATGAAAAACTGTTTTTT.